This T cell receptor (beta chain) was sequenced for a study of PD-L1 blockade in urothelial cancer. At the level of the study: Researchers looked at the blood 3 weeks (second dose) and 6 weeks after treatment began. T cells were recovered from blood samples at a median of around 140,000. Study-wide results and caveats: At the 3-week point, tumor-associated blood clones expanded more in durable-benefit patients.

Time point: peripheral blood 6 weeks after treatment start. TCR analog templates of synthetic origin were spiked into each PCR. Data came from immunoSEQ multiplex PCR; TCRdb stores just in-frame clones and leaves some out. This sample has just under 45,000 clones, with roughly four fifths found just once. V was pared by 4 bases and J by 0 bases, with 6 bases of the junction left unmatched. Per germline, CDR1 GTSNPN and CDR2 SVGIG (reference sequence). The CDR3 runs 15 residues. The count of this clone is one. Its antigen remains unidentified. The sequenced sample was PBMCs, obtained around atezolizumab (anti-PD-L1) treatment. The rearrangement joins TRBV30 to TRBJ1-3; 7 bases are a match to TRBD1. This receptor was obtained from a man aged 55 to 70 with urothelial cancer. CDR3 protein: CAWKRGRLSGNTIYF. In nucleotides, the CDR3 is TGTGCCTGGAAGAGGGGGCGACTCTCTGGAAACACCATATATTTT.